This is a list of T cell receptor beta chains from one sample in a study of blood T cell repertoires in COVID-19. The data were produced by immunoSEQ multiplex PCR, yet TCRdb's version contains in-frame clones alone and is incomplete. This sample has approximately 250,000 clones, with 70% to 90% found just once. Sequencing was carried out using PBMCs or T cells enriched from blood (not recorded which). The receptors shown here come from a woman aged 25 to 45 with acute COVID-19. The CDR3 runs from the conserved cysteine through the conserved F or W. The order of the fields is V gene, clone size, D gene, J gene, CDR3 DNA, CDR3 protein. The D gene is left open where the match is weak. Size values are once, few and many counts, or a class for expanded clones, and some rows have none.

TRBV6-5,.,.,TRBJ2-1,TGTGCCAGCAGTCAGGGGAGGGTTAGGCATGAGCAGTTCTTC,CASSQGRVRHEQFF
TRBV7-9,.,TRBD1,TRBJ2-3,TGTGCCAGCAGCCCAGGGGGTGCCTTGCCAGATACGCAGTATTTT,CASSPGGALPDTQYF
TRBV28,.,.,TRBJ2-2,TGTGCCAGCAGTCGGAGGACAGCCCTAACCGGGGAGCTGTTTTTT,CASSRRTALTGELFF
TRBV4-2,.,TRBD2,TRBJ2-3,TGTGCCAGCAGCCAGACTAGCGGGAACCCCACAGATACGCAGTATTTT,CASSQTSGNPTDTQYF
TRBV6-5,.,.,TRBJ2-5,TGTGCCAGCAATCTAGGGGGGGCAGAGACCCAGTACTTC,CASNLGGAETQYF
TRBV5-1,.,.,TRBJ1-1,TGCGCCAGCAGCCACGACTTAGCCCAGAACACTGAAGCTTTCTTT,CASSHDLAQNTEAFF
TRBV7-9,.,.,TRBJ1-6,TGTGCCAGCAGCCTAACGGGGAAGGACGGAGCGGGTTCACCCCTCCACTTT,CASSLTGKDGAGSPLHF
TRBV7-2,.,.,TRBJ2-3,TGTGCCAGCAGCCCCGGGACTTTTACTAGCACAGATACGCAGTATTTT,CASSPGTFTSTDTQYF
TRBV15,.,TRBD1,TRBJ1-1,TGTGCCACCAGCAGCGACAGGGGATATACTGAAGCTTTCTTT,CATSSDRGYTEAFF
TRBV10-1,.,TRBD1,TRBJ2-2,TGCGCCAGCAGTGAAGGGACAGGGGGAAGTACCGGGGAGCTGTTTTTT,CASSEGTGGSTGELFF
TRBV28,.,.,TRBJ1-2,TGTGCCAGCAGTTTACAGGGCGGGAGCTATGGCTACACCTTC,CASSLQGGSYGYTF
TRBV2,.,TRBD1,TRBJ1-2,TGTGCCAGCAGTGGAGACAGGGGATATGGCTACACCTTC,CASSGDRGYGYTF
TRBV4-3,.,TRBD2,TRBJ2-1,TGCGCCAGCAGCCAAGTAATACTAGCGGGAGTTGAGCAGTTCTTC,CASSQVILAGVEQFF
TRBV27,.,.,TRBJ2-1,TGTGCCAGCGGGCAGGGCTACAATGAGCAGTTCTTC,CASGQGYNEQFF
TRBV24-1,.,.,TRBJ2-3,TGTGCCAGTGCCCCAGGGATCAGCACAGATACGCAGTATTTT,CASAPGISTDTQYF
TRBV9,.,TRBD2,TRBJ2-2,TGTGCCAGCAGCGTAGCGGGGGGGCACACCGGGGAGCTGTTTTTT,CASSVAGGHTGELFF
TRBV5-1,.,TRBD2,TRBJ2-7,TGCGCCAGCAGCAACTTAAGCGGGAGGGGATCCTACGAGCAGTACTTC,CASSNLSGRGSYEQYF
TRBV4-1,.,TRBD1,TRBJ1-6,TGCGCCAGCAGACCTACCCGGGACAGGGTGTCTGTTGGATATTCACCCCTCCACTTT,CASRPTRDRVSVGYSPLHF
TRBV3-1/TRBV3-2,.,.,TRBJ2-7,TGTGCCAGCAGCCAAGTTAGCCTAAACTCGGGCGAGCAGTACTTC,CASSQVSLNSGEQYF
TRBV27,.,.,TRBJ2-1,TGTGCCAGCAGTTTTGAGGAGGCAGGCGATGAGCAGTTCTTC,CASSFEEAGDEQFF
TRBV28,.,TRBD1,TRBJ2-7,TGTGCCAGCAGTTCCGGGACAGGTGAACCCTCCTACGAGCAGTACTTC,CASSSGTGEPSYEQYF
TRBV2,.,.,TRBJ1-4,TGTGCCAGCAGGCCCGGGACTAGGGATGAAAAACTGTTTTTT,CASRPGTRDEKLFF
TRBV3-1/TRBV3-2,.,.,TRBJ2-3,TGTGCCAGCAGCCAATTTCAAGATACGCAGTATTTT,CASSQFQDTQYF
TRBV19,.,.,TRBJ2-5,TGTGCCAGTAGTACACGGACTCAAGAGACCCAGTACTTC,CASSTRTQETQYF
TRBV5-3,.,TRBD2,TRBJ2-2,TGTGCCAGAAGCTTGGAGGCTAGCGGGGAGAACACCGGGGAGCTGTTTTTT,CARSLEASGENTGELFF
TRBV12-3/TRBV12-4,.,.,TRBJ1-1,TGTGCCAGCAGTTTACAGGAGAACACTGAAGCTTTCTTT,CASSLQENTEAFF
TRBV4-1,.,TRBD2,TRBJ2-1,TGCGCCAGCAGACAAGGTGCAGCGGGAGTTAGCAATGAGCAGTTCTTC,CASRQGAAGVSNEQFF
TRBV7-8,few,.,TRBJ2-7,TGTGCCAGCAGCTTATTAGTGCCAGGGCCGACCTACGAGCAGTACTTC,CASSLLVPGPTYEQYF
TRBV30,.,.,TRBJ1-5,TGTGCCTGGAGTCACACCGGGACACACTATCAGCCCCAGCATTTT,CAWSHTGTHYQPQHF
TRBV5-4,.,.,TRBJ1-2,TGTGCCAGCACTCTCCCCGGGGTAGGTGGCTACACCTTC,CASTLPGVGGYTF
TRBV4-1,.,TRBD2,TRBJ2-3,TGCGCCAGCAGCCAAAATCTAGCGGGAGGCGCAGATACGCAGTATTTT,CASSQNLAGGADTQYF
TRBV20-1,.,.,TRBJ2-1,TGCAGCAGGGACAACAATGAGCAGTTCTTC,CSRDNNEQFF
TRBV28,.,TRBD2,TRBJ2-7,TGTGCCAGCGCTAAGAGACTAGCGGGAGTGTACGAGCAGTACTTC,CASAKRLAGVYEQYF
TRBV7-8,.,.,TRBJ1-5,TGTGCCAGCAGCCTAATCAGGGATAATAGCAATCAGCCCCAGCATTTT,CASSLIRDNSNQPQHF
TRBV6-5,.,.,TRBJ1-2,TGTGCCAGCAGTTACGGGCAGGGCCTAGAGGGCTACACCTTC,CASSYGQGLEGYTF
TRBV30,.,.,TRBJ2-4,TGTGCCTGGAGTGTCTCAAGCGTAAGCAAAAACATTCAGTACTTC,CAWSVSSVSKNIQYF
TRBV19,.,TRBD2,TRBJ2-5,TGTGCCAGTAGGGGGACTAGCGGGACCCAAGAGACCCAGTACTTC,CASRGTSGTQETQYF
TRBV9,.,TRBD2,TRBJ2-2,TGTGCCAGCAGCGCACCTAGCGGGAGGGCCCCAGGGGAGCTGTTTTTT,CASSAPSGRAPGELFF
TRBV6-5,once,.,TRBJ1-5,TGTGCCAGCAGTTATGGGCCAGAGAATCAGCCCCAGCATTTT,CASSYGPENQPQHF
TRBV28,.,TRBD1,TRBJ1-2,TGTGCCAGCAGTACACAGGGGGCGAATGGCTACACCTTC,CASSTQGANGYTF
TRBV27,.,.,TRBJ1-5,TGTGCCAGCAGTCTCAGTAGCAATCAGCCCCAGCATTTT,CASSLSSNQPQHF
TRBV19,.,.,TRBJ1-2,TGTGCCAGTAGTGTGGCGGGGGGCACGTATGGCTACACCTTC,CASSVAGGTYGYTF
TRBV19,few,.,TRBJ1-1,TGTGCCAGTGGGGGCCAGCGGACTGAAGCTTTCTTT,CASGGQRTEAFF
TRBV19,.,TRBD1,TRBJ1-5,TGTGCCAGTAGTACCGGGACAGGGCTTCACAATCAGCCCCAGCATTTT,CASSTGTGLHNQPQHF
TRBV21-1,.,.,TRBJ2-4,TGTGCCAGCAACGCGACAGGAAAAAACATTCAGTACTTC,CASNATGKNIQYF
TRBV13,.,.,TRBJ2-1,TGTGCCAGCAGCTTAGAGGGGGAGGGCTCCTACAATGAGCAGTTCTTC,CASSLEGEGSYNEQFF
TRBV19,.,.,TRBJ1-5,TGTGCCAGTTCCTACCGGGGGAGCAATCAGCCCCAGCATTTT,CASSYRGSNQPQHF
TRBV14,.,TRBD2,TRBJ2-7,TGTGCCAGCAGCCCGGGACTAGCGGGAGGTTTGTCGTACGAGCAGTACTTC,CASSPGLAGGLSYEQYF
TRBV5-4,.,TRBD1,TRBJ1-1,TGTGCCAGCAGCTTGGTACAGGGGAGCACTGAAGCTTTCTTT,CASSLVQGSTEAFF
TRBV19,few,.,TRBJ2-3,TGTGCCAGTACCACTGGTGATTGGCAGTATTTT,CASTTGDWQYF